This T cell receptor (beta chain) originates from a study of T cell responses to AZD1222 COVID-19 vaccine. Regarding the study as a whole: Seropositivity was recorded at baseline in only 5 or 6 AZD1222 recipients. White British people made up most donors, females outnumbered males, and clonal diversity was possibly underestimated. Regions left unmutated in variants are reportedly the target of nearly half of spike-specific TCRs. An increase in Spike-specific TCR breadth and depth was observed after two AZD1222 doses.

With regard to this clone: What it recognizes is unknown.

Sequencing was performed with immunoSEQ multiplex PCR; in TCRdb, only in-frame clones are kept and a portion is missing. The sample yields around 100,000 clones, about 86% seen once. Trimming removed 10 bases from V and 1 base from J, with 16 bases in between. Germline V lookup: CDR1 MGHRA, CDR2 YSYEKL. The CDR3 covers 15 residues. The receptor was isolated from an adult in good health. The material was peripheral blood, obtained on day 0 of AZD1222 vaccination. The rearrangement joins TRBV4-1 to TRBJ2-2; D is possibly TRBD1 (6 bases). The CDR3 region has the DNA TGCGCCACCAGGCCAGGGGCCCTGAACACCGGGGAGCTGTTTTTT. Protein product: CATRPGALNTGELFF.